One and the same sample provided the 6 T cell receptor beta chains below, sequenced in a study of blood T cell repertoires in COVID-19. Repertoires were generated with immunoSEQ multiplex PCR, while TCRdb's copy carries only in-frame clones and drops some. The repertoire has 250,000 to 300,000 clones, 85% to 90% of them found once; the top ten carry approximately 5.3%. Sequencing was performed on peripheral blood. The source of these receptors is an older woman with COVID-19, enrolled during active disease.

The chain combines TRBV5-1 with TRBJ1-1, with TRBD1 as a possible D gene (6 bases). Germline values: CDR1 SGHRS, CDR2 YFSETQ. Deletions cut 0 bases from V and 7 bases from J, with 10 bases between. The CDR3 loop spans 13 amino acids. CDR3 sequence: CASSLGTAFEAFF. As DNA, the CDR3 is TGCGCCAGCAGCTTGGGGACAGCTTTTGAAGCTTTCTTT. Looking up the rest from reference TRBV5-1 and TRBJ1-1 gives the full variable domain: KAGVTQTPRYLIKTRGQQVTLSCSPISGHRSVSWYQQTPGQGLQFLFEYFSETQRNKGNFPGRFSGRQFSNSRSEMNVSTLELGDSALYLCASSLGTAFEAFFGQGTRLTVV.

The CDR3 loop reads CASRDRATLNTEAFF. Here the CDR3 DNA reads TGTGCCAGCCGGGACAGGGCTACCCTGAACACTGAAGCTTTCTTT. V is TRBV5-4 and J is TRBJ1-1; TRBD1 aligns across 9 bases. Germline assignment: CDR1 SGHNT and CDR2 YYREEE (reference sequence). This CDR3 comprises 15 residues. Trimming took 7 bases from V and 0 from J; bases not matched to a gene: 7.

The chain is built from TRBV18 and TRBJ2-5; 7 bases align to TRBD1. Germline assignment: CDR1 KGHSH and CDR2 LQKENI. The J segment lost 1 base and the V segment lost 3 bases, leaving 5 bases of the junction unmatched. CDR3 length equals 15 residues. The CDR3: CASSPPGTVQETQYF. The CDR3 DNA sequence: TGTGCCAGCTCACCCCCGGGGACAGTCCAAGAGACCCAGTACTTC.

The J gene is TRBJ2-5, the V gene TRBV4-2; 9 nucleotides align to TRBD2. Losses at the gene ends were 4 bases for V and 5 bases for J; bases not matched to a gene: 8. The CDR3 runs 15 residues. From germline, CDR1 is LGHNA and CDR2 YNFKEQ. In DNA form, the CDR3 reads TGTGCCAGCAGCCGAGATAGCGGGAGTAGGGAGACCCAGTACTTC. This sequence encodes CASSRDSGSRETQYF.

V usage is TRBV7-9 and J usage is TRBJ1-1; tentative D call: TRBD1 (5 bases). The length of the CDR3 is 13 residues. CDR1 is SEHNR and CDR2 is FQNEAQ in the germline V gene (reference sequence). V shed 4 bases and J shed 4 bases, with 10 bases lying between them. The CDR3 loop reads CASSWGESTEAFF. The CDR3 DNA reads as TGTGCCAGCAGCTGGGGGGAGAGCACTGAAGCTTTCTTT.

The V gene is TRBV19, the J gene TRBJ2-3; 10 bases map to TRBD1. Trimming removed 8 bases from V and 6 bases from J; junction bases left unmatched: 11. The CDR3 contains 15 residues. The germline gives CDR1 LNHDA, CDR2 SQIVND (reference sequence). CDR3 sequence (DNA): TGTGCCAGTGGACACCGGGACAGGGGAAGGGATACGCAGTATTTT. Translation gives CASGHRDRGRDTQYF. Full variable domain (remainder filled in from reference TRBV19 and TRBJ2-3): DGGITQSPKYLFRKEGQNVTLSCEQNLNHDAMYWYRQDPGQGLRLIYYSQIVNDFQKGDIAEGYSVSREKKESFPLTVTSAQKNPTAFYLCASGHRDRGRDTQYFGPGTRLTVL.